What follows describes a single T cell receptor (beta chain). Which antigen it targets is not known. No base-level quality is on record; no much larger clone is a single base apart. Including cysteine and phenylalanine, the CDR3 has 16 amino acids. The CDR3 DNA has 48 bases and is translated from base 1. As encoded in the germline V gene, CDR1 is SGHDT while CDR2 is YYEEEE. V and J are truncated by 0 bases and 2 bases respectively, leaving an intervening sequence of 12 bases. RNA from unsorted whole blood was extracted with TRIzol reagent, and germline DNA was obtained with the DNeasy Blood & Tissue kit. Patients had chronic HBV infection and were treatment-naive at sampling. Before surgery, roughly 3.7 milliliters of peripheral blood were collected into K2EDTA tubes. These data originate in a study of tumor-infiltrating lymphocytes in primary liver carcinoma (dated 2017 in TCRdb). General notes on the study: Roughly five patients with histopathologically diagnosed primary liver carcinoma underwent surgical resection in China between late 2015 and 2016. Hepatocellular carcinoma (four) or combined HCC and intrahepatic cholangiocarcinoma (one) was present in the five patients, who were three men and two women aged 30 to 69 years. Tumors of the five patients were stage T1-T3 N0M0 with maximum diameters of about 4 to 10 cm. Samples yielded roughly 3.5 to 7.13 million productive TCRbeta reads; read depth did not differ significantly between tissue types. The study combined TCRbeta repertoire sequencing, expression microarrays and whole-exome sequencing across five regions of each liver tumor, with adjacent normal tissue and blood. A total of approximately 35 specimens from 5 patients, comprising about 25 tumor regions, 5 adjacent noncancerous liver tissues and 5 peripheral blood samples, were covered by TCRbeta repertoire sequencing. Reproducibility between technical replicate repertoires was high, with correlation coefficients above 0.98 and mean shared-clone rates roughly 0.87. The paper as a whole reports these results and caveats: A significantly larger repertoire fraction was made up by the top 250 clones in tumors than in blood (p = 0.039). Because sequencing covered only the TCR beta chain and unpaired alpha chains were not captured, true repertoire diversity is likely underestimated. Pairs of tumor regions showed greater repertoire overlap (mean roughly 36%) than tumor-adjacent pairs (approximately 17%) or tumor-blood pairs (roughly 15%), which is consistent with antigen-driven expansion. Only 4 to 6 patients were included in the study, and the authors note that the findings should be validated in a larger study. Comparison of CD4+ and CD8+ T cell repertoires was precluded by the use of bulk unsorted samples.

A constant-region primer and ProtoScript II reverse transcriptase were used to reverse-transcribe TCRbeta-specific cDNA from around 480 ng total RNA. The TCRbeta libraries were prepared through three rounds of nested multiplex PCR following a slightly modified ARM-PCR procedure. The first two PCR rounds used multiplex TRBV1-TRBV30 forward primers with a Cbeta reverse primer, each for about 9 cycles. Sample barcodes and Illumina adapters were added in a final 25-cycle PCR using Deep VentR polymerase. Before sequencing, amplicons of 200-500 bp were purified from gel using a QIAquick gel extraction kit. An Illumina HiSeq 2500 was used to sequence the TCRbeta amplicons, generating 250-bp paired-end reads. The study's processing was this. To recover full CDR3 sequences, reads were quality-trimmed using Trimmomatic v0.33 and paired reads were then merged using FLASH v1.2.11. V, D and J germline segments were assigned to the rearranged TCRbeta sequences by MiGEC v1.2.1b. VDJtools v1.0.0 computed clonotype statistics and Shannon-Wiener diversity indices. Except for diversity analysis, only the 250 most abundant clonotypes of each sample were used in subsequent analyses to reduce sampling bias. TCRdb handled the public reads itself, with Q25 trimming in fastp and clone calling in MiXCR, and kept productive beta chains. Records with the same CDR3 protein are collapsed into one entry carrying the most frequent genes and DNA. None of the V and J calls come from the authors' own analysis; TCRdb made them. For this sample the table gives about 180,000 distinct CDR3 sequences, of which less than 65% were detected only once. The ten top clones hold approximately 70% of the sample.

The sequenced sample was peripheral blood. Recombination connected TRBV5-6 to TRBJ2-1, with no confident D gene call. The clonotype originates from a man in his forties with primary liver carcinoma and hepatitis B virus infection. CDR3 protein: CASSLDPNAPYNEQFF. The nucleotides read TGTGCCAGCAGCTTGGATCCCAATGCGCCCTACAATGAGCAGTTCTTC.